This T cell receptor (beta chain) was profiled in a study of blood T cell repertoires in COVID-19. At the level of the study: The analysed material was cDNA or gDNA that came from T cells, B-cell-depleted T cells, or PBMCs.

Profiled with immunoSEQ multiplex PCR; TCRdb holds only in-frame clones, not every one. In the table there are 200,000 to 250,000 clones, 90% of which are singletons. Looked up from germline, CDR1 is SGHDN and CDR2 is FVKESK. V was pared by 0 bases and J by 4 bases, with 6 bases of the junction left unmatched. The CDR3 runs to 17 residues. Individuals drawn from 20 to 30 US areas were about 18 to 95 years old. Which cohort a participant joined came from the clinical history participants gave. The receptor was isolated from a young man who had been exposed to COVID-19. The V and J genes are TRBV14 and TRBJ2-2, with 9 bases identical to TRBD2. The specimen was PBMCs or T cells enriched from blood (not recorded which). CDR3 DNA sequence: TGTGCCAGCAGCCAAGATACAGCGGGGGGACCCACCGGGGAGCTGTTTTTT. Translated, it gives CASSQDTAGGPTGELFF.